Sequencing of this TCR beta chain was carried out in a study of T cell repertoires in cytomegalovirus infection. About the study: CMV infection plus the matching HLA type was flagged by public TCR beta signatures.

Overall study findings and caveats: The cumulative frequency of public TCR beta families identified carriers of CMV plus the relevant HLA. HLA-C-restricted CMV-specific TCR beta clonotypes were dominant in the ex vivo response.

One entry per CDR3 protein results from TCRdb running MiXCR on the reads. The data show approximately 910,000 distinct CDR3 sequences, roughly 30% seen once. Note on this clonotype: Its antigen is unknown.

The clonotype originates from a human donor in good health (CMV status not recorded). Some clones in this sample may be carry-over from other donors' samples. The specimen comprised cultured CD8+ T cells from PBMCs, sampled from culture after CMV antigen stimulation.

CDR3 coding DNA: TGTGCCAGCAGTTACTCTAAGAGCGGGGGCCAGTACGAGCAGTACGTC. Translating gives CASSYSKSGGQYEQYV. The rearrangement links TRBV6-2 or TRBV6-3 to TRBJ2-7; TRBD2 matches at 8 bases. The CDR3 sequence is 16 residues long. Germline values: CDR1 MNHEY, CDR2 SVGEGT. V lost 0 bases, J lost 4 bases, and 8 bases stayed unmatched.